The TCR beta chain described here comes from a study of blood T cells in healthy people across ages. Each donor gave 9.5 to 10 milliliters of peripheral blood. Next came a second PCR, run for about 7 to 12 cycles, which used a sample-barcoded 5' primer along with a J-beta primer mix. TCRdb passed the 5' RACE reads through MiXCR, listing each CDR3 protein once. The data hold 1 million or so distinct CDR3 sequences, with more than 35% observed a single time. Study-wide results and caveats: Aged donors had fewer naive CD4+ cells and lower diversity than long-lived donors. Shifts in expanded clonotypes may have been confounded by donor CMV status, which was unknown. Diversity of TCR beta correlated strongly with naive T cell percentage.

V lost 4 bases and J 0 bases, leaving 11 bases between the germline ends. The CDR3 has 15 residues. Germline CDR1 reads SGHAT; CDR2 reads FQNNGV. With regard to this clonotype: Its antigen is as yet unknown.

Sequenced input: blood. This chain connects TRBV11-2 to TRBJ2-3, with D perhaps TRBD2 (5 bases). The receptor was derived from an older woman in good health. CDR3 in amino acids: CASSYPGSSTDTQYF. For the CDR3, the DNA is TGTGCCAGCAGCTACCCGGGGTCTAGCACAGATACGCAGTATTTT.